Below are 4 T cell receptor beta chains sequenced from a single sample in a study of Ad26.COV2.S vaccination and SARS-CoV-2 variants. The method was immunoSEQ multiplex PCR; TCRdb's version includes in-frame clones alone and lacks a portion of them. The repertoire holds roughly 450,000 clones, with 80% to 95% as singletons. The treatment is: around 19 received Ad26.COV2.S at low or high dose, single or two shots; roughly five received placebo; per-sample allocation not given. Following the first vaccine or placebo injection, samples were taken on day 63. This specimen consisted of peripheral blood, obtained in a trial of Ad26.COV2.S vaccine versus placebo. The receptors stem from a person aged 18-65 years who received the Ad26.COV2.S COVID-19 vaccine or a placebo.

V is TRBV6-1 and J is TRBJ2-3; 7 nucleotides line up with TRBD2. Germline loops: CDR1 MNHNS, CDR2 SASEGT. Germline trimming cut 6 bases from V and 5 bases from J; bases unmatched to any gene: 8. This CDR3 comprises 14 residues. The CDR3 coding sequence is TGTGCCAGCAGGGGGGGGACTCTCAGAGATACGCAGTATTTT. This codes for CASRGGTLRDTQYF.

This clone came up once. The chain is built from TRBV7-9 and TRBJ1-2; D not resolved. Germline V lookup: CDR1 SEHNR, CDR2 FQNEAQ (reference sequence). Between the trimmed V and J ends, which lost 1 base and 4 bases, there was a span of 16 bases. The CDR3 runs 16 residues. CDR3 region: CASSLDGPAISYGYTF. The CDR3 DNA sequence: TGTGCCAGCAGCTTAGACGGGCCGGCTATAAGCTATGGCTACACCTTC.

This chain joins TRBV5-1 and TRBJ2-1; TRBD2 matches at 14 bases. The germline CDR1 and CDR2 sequences are SGHRS and YFSETQ. This CDR3 has 16 amino acids. Trimming took 4 bases from V and 10 from J; bases not matched to a gene: 10. Here the CDR3 reads CASSPGTSGRNSEQFF. The CDR3 DNA reads TGCGCCAGCAGCCCGGGGACTAGCGGGAGAAATTCCGAGCAGTTCTTC.

CDR3 bases: TGCGCCAGCAGTGATGCGGGAGGGTCCCCAGATACGCAGTATTTT. This encodes CASSDAGGSPDTQYF. This chain joins TRBV10-2 and TRBJ2-3, with 9 bases matching TRBD2. From germline, CDR1 is WSHSY and CDR2 SAAADI. The V gene end was trimmed by 3 bases and the J gene end by 4 bases; junction bases not matched to a gene: 5. CDR3 length equals 15 residues.